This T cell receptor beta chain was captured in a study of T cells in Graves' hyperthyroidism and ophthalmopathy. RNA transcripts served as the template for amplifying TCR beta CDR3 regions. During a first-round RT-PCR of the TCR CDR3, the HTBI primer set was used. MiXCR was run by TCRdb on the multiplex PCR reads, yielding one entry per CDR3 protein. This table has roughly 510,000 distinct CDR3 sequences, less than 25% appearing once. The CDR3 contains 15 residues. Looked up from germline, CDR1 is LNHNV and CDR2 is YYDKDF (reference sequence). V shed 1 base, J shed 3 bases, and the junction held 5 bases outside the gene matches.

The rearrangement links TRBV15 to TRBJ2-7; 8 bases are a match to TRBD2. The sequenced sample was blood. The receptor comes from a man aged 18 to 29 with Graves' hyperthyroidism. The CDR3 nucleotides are TGTGCCACCAGCAGAGTGCGGGAGGCCATCTACGAGCAGTACTTC. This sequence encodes CATSRVREAIYEQYF. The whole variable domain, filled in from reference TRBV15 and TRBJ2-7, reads DAMVIQNPRYQVTQFGKPVTLSCSQTLNHNVMYWYQQKSSQAPKLLFHYYDKDFNNEADTPDNFQSRRPNTSFCFLDIRSPGLGDTAMYLCATSRVREAIYEQYFGPGTRLTVT.